Below, 26 T cell receptor beta chains from the same sample are listed, as sequenced in a study of CD8 T cells in ankylosing spondylitis. TCRdb used MiXCR to reprocess the 5' RACE reads, holding one entry per CDR3 protein. Among around 150,000 distinct CDR3 sequences listed, more than 5.5% were seen once. Material for sequencing was blood, either unsorted or a sorted T cell fraction (not recorded which). The source of these receptors is a female donor with ankylosing spondylitis or in good health (not recorded which).

This clonotype was recorded many times. V is TRBV24-1 and J is TRBJ2-3; D not resolved. The CDR3 runs to 16 residues. In germline, CDR1 is KGHDR, CDR2 SFDVKD. Trimming left V 0 bases short and J 0 bases short, with 9 bases between. CDR3 coding DNA: TGTGCCACCAGTGATTTGAAGCCATCTAGCACAGATACGCAGTATTTT. Protein product: CATSDLKPSSTDTQYF.

Ten or more counts support this clonotype. The chain has TRBV11-2 and TRBJ2-5; a possible D gene is TRBD2 (5 bases). This CDR3 has 13 amino acids. CDR1 SGHAT and CDR2 FQNNGV come from the germline V gene. The V end was cut by 5 bases, the J end by 4 bases, with 11 bases between. The CDR3 sequence is CASSDGGLETQYF. CDR3 DNA sequence: TGTGCCAGCAGCGACGGAGGACTAGAGACCCAGTACTTC.

This chain joins TRBV11-3 and TRBJ2-1; D unresolved. The CDR3 contains 15 residues. Germline-derived CDR1 and CDR2 are SGHNT and YENEEA. V shed 4 bases and J shed 8 bases, with 18 bases lying between them. Written as DNA, the CDR3 is TGTGCCAGCAGCTATGGCGGCAATTATGGGGATGAGCAGTTCTTC. Protein product: CASSYGGNYGDEQFF.

This clonotype has at least ten counts. The chain links TRBV29-1 to TRBJ1-1, with D maybe TRBD1 (6 bases). CDR1 is SQVTM and CDR2 is ANQGSEA in the germline V gene. With 7 bases removed from V and 3 bases from J, the gap between germline ends came to 18 bases. This CDR3 region has 14 residues. In DNA, the CDR3 is TGCAGCGCTATAGGGGGGGCGATTTACACTGAAGCTTTCTTT. Translating it yields CSAIGGAIYTEAFF.

This clonotype has at least ten counts. The V gene is TRBV20-1, the J gene TRBJ1-1; 7 bases fit TRBD1. V lost 3 bases and J lost 3; bases outside the gene matches: 4. CDR3 size: 13 residues. Germline assignment: CDR1 DFQATT and CDR2 SNEGSKA (reference sequence). The CDR3 DNA sequence: TGCAGTGCTAGTAGGGGGCGTGACACTGAAGCTTTCTTT. This encodes CSASRGRDTEAFF.

This clonotype was picked up many times. The chain recombines TRBV4-3 with TRBJ1-2, with a possible D match to TRBD1 (6 bases). Per germline, CDR1 LGHNA and CDR2 YSLEER. The V end lost 1 base, the J end lost 0 bases, and 12 bases lay between the germline ends. This CDR3 has 16 residues. The DNA of the CDR3 is TGCGCCAGCAGCCAAGTGGGGGGGGCTCCTAACTATGGCTACACCTTC. Protein: CASSQVGGAPNYGYTF.

This clonotype has ten or more counts. The CDR3 coding sequence is TGCGCCAGCAGCACGGGACAGTACCAAGAGACCCAGTACTTC. Its protein product is CASSTGQYQETQYF. The V call is TRBV5-1, the J call TRBJ2-5; 7 bases are shared with TRBD1. V dropped 4 bases and J dropped 0; count of bases not matched to a gene: 3. This CDR3 comprises 14 residues. Germline loops: CDR1 SGHRS, CDR2 YFSETQ.

This clonotype occurred many times. This chain uses TRBV20-1 with TRBJ2-2; unclear D gene. This CDR3 is 13 amino acids long. CDR1 is DFQATT and CDR2 is SNEGSKA in the germline V gene (reference sequence). Trimming removed 7 bases at V and 5 bases at J, with 14 bases between. The CDR3 protein is CSVRPPETGELFF. The CDR3 DNA follows: TGCAGTGTCCGGCCGCCCGAGACCGGGGAGCTGTTTTTT.

This clonotype was found many times. V and J are TRBV20-1 and TRBJ2-3; 8 positions agree with TRBD2. The germline gives CDR1 DFQATT, CDR2 SNEGSKA (reference sequence). Unmatched junction bases numbered 13, after V lost 4 bases and J lost 4 bases. This CDR3 comprises 16 residues. CDR3 DNA: TGCAGTGCTACCCCCATCGGGGGGGGTTTTTCAGATACGCAGTATTTT. Amino acids: CSATPIGGGFSDTQYF.

This clonotype appeared many times. The V and J genes are TRBV7-2 and TRBJ2-7; the D is unclear. This CDR3 has 12 amino acids. V lost 5 bases to trimming and J lost 5 bases, with 10 bases between them. Germline loops: CDR1 SGHTA, CDR2 FQGNSA. CDR3 in DNA: TGTGCCAGCAGCACGACTCTTCACGAGCAGTACTTC. Protein product: CASSTTLHEQYF.

This clonotype was recorded many times. This chain links TRBV12-3 or TRBV12-4 with TRBJ2-3; tentatively, D is TRBD1 (5 bases). Trimming removed 3 bases at V and 3 bases at J, with 7 bases between. The CDR3 totals 13 residues. CDR3 protein: CASSFRETDTQYF. The CDR3 DNA sequence: TGTGCCAGCAGTTTCAGGGAAACAGATACGCAGTATTTT.

This clonotype was seen repeatedly, ten times or more. The chain joins TRBV20-1 to TRBJ1-1; D uncertain. CDR1 is DFQATT, CDR2 SNEGSKA, per germline (reference sequence). The CDR3 contains 14 residues. V was trimmed by 1 base and J by 1 base, leaving 10 bases between them. In DNA form, the CDR3 reads TGCAGTGCTAGAGTCAACAGCAAGAACACTGAAGCTTTCTTT. Protein product: CSARVNSKNTEAFF.

This clonotype has only a few counts. The chain has TRBV20-1 and TRBJ1-2; perhaps TRBD1 as D (6 bases). Germline V CDR1 and CDR2: DFQATT, SNEGSKA (reference sequence). V lost 5 bases to trimming and J lost 8 bases, with 18 bases between them. The CDR3 spans 13 residues. The CDR3 reads CSAHPGQRLGYTF. CDR3 nucleotides: TGCAGTGCTCATCCCGGACAGAGGCTGGGCTACACCTTC.

This clonotype was counted ten times or more. The V and J genes are TRBV7-2 and TRBJ2-7; tentatively, D is TRBD2 (6 bases). This CDR3 is 13 amino acids long. V gave up 5 bases and J gave up 1 base, with 9 bases separating them. Germline-derived CDR1 and CDR2 are SGHTA and FQGNSA. The CDR3 loop reads CASSVTSSYEQYF. CDR3 sequence (DNA): TGTGCCAGCAGCGTGACTAGTTCCTACGAGCAGTACTTC.

This clonotype appeared many times. This chain connects TRBV20-1 to TRBJ2-1, with TRBD1 matching 7 bases. Germline CDR1 reads DFQATT; CDR2 reads SNEGSKA (reference sequence). J was trimmed by 0 bases and V by 6 bases; bases with no gene match: 5. The CDR3 is made up of 14 amino acids. The CDR3 here is CSANRGSSYNEQFF. DNA of the CDR3: TGCAGTGCCAACAGGGGAAGCTCCTACAATGAGCAGTTCTTC.

This clonotype was seen repeatedly, ten times or more. The chain joins TRBV20-1 to TRBJ2-2, with D possibly being TRBD1 or TRBD2 (6 bases each). The CDR3 sequence is 15 residues long. The germline V and J ends were trimmed by 0 bases and 4 bases, with 12 bases remaining between them. The V gene's germline CDR1 is DFQATT and CDR2 SNEGSKA (reference sequence). For the CDR3, the DNA is TGCAGTGCTAGAGACGGGGGCGAGGTCACCGGGGAGCTGTTTTTT. Its protein is CSARDGGEVTGELFF.

The V call is TRBV19, the J call TRBJ2-2; tentative D call: TRBD2 (5 bases). The CDR3 has 16 residues. V gave up 10 bases and J gave up 0 bases, with 18 bases separating them. Germline V gene data show CDR1 as LNHDA and CDR2 as SQIVND (reference sequence). The CDR3 nucleotides are TGTGCCACCACACGGCGGGCGGAGACGAACACCGGGGAGCTGTTTTTT. Residues: CATTRRAETNTGELFF.

This clonotype was seen at least ten times. This rearrangement joins TRBV12-3 or TRBV12-4 to TRBJ1-2; no clear D. Trimming took off 5 bases at V and 2 bases at J, with 9 bases between the two ends. The CDR3 loop spans 13 amino acids. The CDR3, as DNA: TGTGCCAGCAGTCCCTCGACCAACTATGGCTACACCTTC. Translated, it gives CASSPSTNYGYTF.

This clonotype was recorded many times. The rearrangement uses TRBV6-1 and TRBJ2-2; D is possibly TRBD2 (5 bases). The CDR3 length is 16 residues. CDR1 is MNHNS and CDR2 is SASEGT in the germline V gene. Between the trimmed V and J ends, which lost 6 bases and 5 bases, there was a span of 19 bases. This CDR3 is CASSQSLARSTGELFF. In nucleotides, the CDR3 is TGTGCCAGCAGCCAATCGCTAGCCCGGTCTACCGGGGAGCTGTTTTTT.

This clonotype was seen a handful of times. The CDR3, as DNA: TGTGCCAGCAGCGTGGGGAACAGGGATCAGCCCCAGCATTTT. Protein sequence: CASSVGNRDQPQHF. This rearrangement joins TRBV7-2 to TRBJ1-5; a possible D gene is TRBD1 (6 bases). V lost 5 bases, J lost 5 bases, and 13 bases lay in between. Germline V gene lookup returns CDR1 SGHTA and CDR2 FQGNSA. CDR3 size: 14 residues.

This clonotype has a handful of counts. V gene TRBV28 combines with J gene TRBJ2-3; 9 nucleotides align to TRBD2. This CDR3 region has 16 residues. V shed 2 bases and J 4 bases; nucleotides not matched to a gene: 7. The germline V gene encodes CDR1 MDHEN and CDR2 SYDVKM. The CDR3 DNA sequence: TGTGCCAGCAGTTTAGATCCAGCGGGGGGAGCAGATACGCAGTATTTT. Its protein product is CASSLDPAGGADTQYF.

This clonotype was counted many times. CDR3 in DNA: TGCAGCGTTGTTTCCTGGCAGACTATCGAGACCCAGTACTTC. It translates to CSVVSWQTIETQYF. The rearrangement joins TRBV29-1 to TRBJ2-5, with D possibly being TRBD2 (5 bases). CDR3 size: 14 residues. Germline V CDR1 and CDR2: SQVTM, ANQGSEA. V lost 4 bases to trimming and J lost 5 bases, with 17 bases between them.

This clonotype was counted ten times or more. The J gene is TRBJ2-1, the V gene TRBV20-1, with TRBD2 matching over 8 bases. V lost 6 bases to trimming and J lost 9 bases; unmatched junction nucleotides: 16. The germline CDR1 and CDR2 sequences are DFQATT and SNEGSKA (reference sequence). This CDR3 is 15 amino acids long. The CDR3, as DNA: TGCAGTGCGCCCCCTTCCCGGGGGGGCAATAGTGAGCAGTTCTTC. It specifies CSAPPSRGGNSEQFF.

This clonotype has a count of ten or more. The rearrangement links TRBV9 to TRBJ2-6; TRBD1 matches at 12 bases. J gave up 4 bases and V 4 bases, and 6 bases lay outside the gene matches. In germline, CDR1 is SGDLS, CDR2 YYNGEE. This CDR3 region has 17 residues. CDR3 region: CASSRAGTGGGANVLTF. In DNA form, the CDR3 reads TGTGCCAGCAGCAGAGCCGGGACAGGGGGCGGGGCCAACGTCCTGACTTTC.

This clonotype has just a few counts. The rearrangement links TRBV20-1 to TRBJ2-1, with 9 bases lining up with TRBD2. Germline assignment: CDR1 DFQATT and CDR2 SNEGSKA (reference sequence). Trimming at V came to 4 bases and at J to 6 bases, leaving 13 bases not matched to a gene. The CDR3 consists of 16 residues. As DNA, the CDR3 is TGCAGTGCTAAATCGGAGGGCGGGGGGGGCCGCAATGAGCAGTTCTTC. It specifies CSAKSEGGGGRNEQFF.

The chain carries TRBV30 and TRBJ2-2; D is uncertain. V was pared by 4 bases and J by 2 bases, with 8 bases between. Germline loops: CDR1 GTSNPN, CDR2 SVGIG (reference sequence). The CDR3 is 13 residues long. The CDR3 nucleotides are TGTGCCTGGAAGGTGTCCAACACCGGGGAGCTGTTTTTT. Amino acid sequence: CAWKVSNTGELFF.